This T cell receptor beta chain was captured by sequencing in a study of graft-versus-host responses after intestinal transplantation. About the study: Every one of the recipients received anti-thymocyte globulin induction and afterwards took tacrolimus and steroids for about 3 years. Study conclusions and caveats: Allografts of patients with graft-donor T cell macrochimerism showed high graft-versus-host to host-versus-graft clone ratios. Among circulating GvH clones, peak levels were associated with early post-transplant declines in HvG clones.

This CDR3 spans 13 amino acids. The germline V gene encodes CDR1 SGHAT and CDR2 FQNNGV. Trimming cost V 1 base and J 2 bases, with 4 bases left between them. Points on this clone: Its antigen is unidentified.

Sequencing was performed with immunoSEQ multiplex PCR; in TCRdb, only in-frame clones are kept and a portion is missing. The profile shows around 84,000 clones, less than 90% of them singletons. The genes are TRBV11-2 and TRBJ2-3, with D hard to call. The sample in question was unstimulated CD8+ T cells sorted from spleen or lymph node cells, obtained before intestinal transplant. This sequence was found in a human donor who received an intestinal transplant. The CDR3 nucleotides read TGTGCCAGCAGCTTAGCACCCACAGATACGCAGTATTTT. It encodes CASSLAPTDTQYF.